These 27 T cell receptor beta chains were sequenced from one sample in a study of OX40 agonist ivuxolimab in advanced cancers. TCRdb's table, derived via immunoSEQ multiplex PCR, lists solely in-frame clones and lacks some. The sample contains about 83,000 clones, about 81% of which appear only once. The starting material was CD4+ or CD8+ T cells sorted from blood, obtained in a trial of the OX40 agonist ivuxolimab. The source of these receptors is an adult with an advanced solid tumor such as melanoma, head and neck, liver or kidney cancer.

This clone was observed a handful of times. V and J are TRBV30 and TRBJ1-5; D gene unclear. CDR1 and CDR2 from the germline V gene are GTSNPN and SVGIG (reference sequence). This CDR3 contains 11 residues. The germline V and J ends were trimmed by 5 bases and 9 bases, with 11 bases remaining between them. The CDR3: CAWSFSGPQHF. As DNA, the CDR3 is TGTGCCTGGTCTTTTTCAGGGCCCCAGCATTTT.

The chain carries TRBV19 and TRBJ1-5; TRBD1 matches at 8 bases. This CDR3 has 15 residues. J gave up 4 bases and V 11 bases, and 13 bases lay outside the gene matches. The germline CDR1 and CDR2 sequences are LNHDA and SQIVND (reference sequence). CDR3: CASLAGDRINQPQHF. In DNA form, the CDR3 reads TGTGCCTCCTTAGCTGGGGACAGGATAAATCAGCCCCAGCATTTT.

V is TRBV6-5 and J is TRBJ2-5, with 9 positions matching TRBD1. This CDR3 spans 13 amino acids. Germline V gives CDR1 MNHEY, CDR2 SVGAGI. After removal of 6 bases from V and 4 bases from J, the junction contained 3 bases not matched to a gene. CDR3 residues: CASRTTGGETQYF. The CDR3 DNA is TGTGCCAGCAGGACGACAGGGGGAGAGACCCAGTACTTC.

The V and J genes are TRBV30 and TRBJ1-2; D not certain. The CDR3 spans 14 residues. Germline V gives CDR1 GTSNPN, CDR2 SVGIG (reference sequence). The V end was cut by 3 bases, the J end by 0 bases, with 11 bases between. CDR3 coding DNA: TGTGCCTGGAGCCGAGGGTTCGCTAACTATGGCTACACCTTC. It is translated as CAWSRGFANYGYTF.

J is TRBJ2-7 and V is TRBV5-8; D call uncertain. V gave up 0 bases and J gave up 2 bases, with 6 bases separating them. CDR1 is SGHTS and CDR2 is YDEGEE in the germline V gene. The length of the CDR3 is 13 residues. The CDR3 region is CASSLASPYEQYF. In DNA form, the CDR3 reads TGTGCCAGCAGCTTGGCTAGTCCCTACGAGCAGTACTTC.

The chain joins TRBV6-6 to TRBJ2-2, with 7 bases lining up with TRBD1. Per the germline V gene, CDR1 is MNHNY and CDR2 is SVGAGI (reference sequence). V trimming: 4 bases; J trimming: 4 bases; junction bases outside the gene matches: 6. This CDR3 region has 15 residues. The CDR3 bases are TGTGCCAGCAGTTCGGACAGGCCGGGCACCGGGGAGCTGTTTTTT. It specifies CASSSDRPGTGELFF.

This rearrangement joins TRBV6-6 to TRBJ1-1; tentatively, D is TRBD1 (5 bases). CDR3 length: 16 amino acids. V shed 7 bases and J shed 4 bases, with 22 bases lying between them. Germline-derived CDR1 and CDR2 are MNHNY and SVGAGI (reference sequence). The CDR3 loop reads CASTDGGRKRSTEAFF. The CDR3 bases are TGTGCCAGCACCGACGGGGGTAGAAAGAGGAGCACTGAAGCTTTCTTT.

The V call is TRBV18, the J call TRBJ2-6; D uncertain. CDR1 KGHSH and CDR2 LQKENI come from the germline V gene. The CDR3 length is 14 residues. V dropped 4 bases and J dropped 0 bases, with 4 bases sitting between them. CDR3 amino acids: CASSLRSGANVLTF. The CDR3 bases are TGTGCCAGCTCACTACGCTCTGGGGCCAACGTCCTGACTTTC. Based on the CDR3 plus reference TRBV18 and TRBJ2-6, the full variable domain is NAGVMQNPRHLVRRRGQEARLRCSPMKGHSHVYWYRQLPEEGLKFMVYLQKENIIDESGMPKERFSAEFPKEGPSILRIQQVVRGDSAAYFCASSLRSGANVLTFGAGSRLTVL.

DNA for the CDR3: TGTGCCAGCAGCCTTAGGGGACGGAGAAATTCACCCCTCCACTTT. This sequence encodes CASSLRGRRNSPLHF. V usage is TRBV14 and J usage is TRBJ1-6; D might be TRBD1 (5 bases). V was clipped by 4 bases and J by 7 bases, with 14 bases between them. There are 15 residues in the CDR3. CDR1 and CDR2 (germline): SGHDN, FVKESK.

The chain is built from TRBV5-5 and TRBJ1-4; D not certain. CDR1 SGHKS and CDR2 YYEKEE come from the germline V gene (reference sequence). The CDR3 runs 15 residues. The V end was cut by 4 bases, the J end by 8 bases, with 18 bases between. The CDR3 coding sequence is TGTGCCAGCAGCGTAGAGGTCGGCCGTCGGGAAAAACTGTTTTTT. It codes for CASSVEVGRREKLFF.

The rearrangement uses TRBV30 and TRBJ2-3; TRBD2 aligns across 11 bases. Germline loops: CDR1 GTSNPN, CDR2 SVGIG (reference sequence). The V and J ends lost 1 base and 1 base, in that order; junction bases with no gene match: 4. This CDR3 has 16 residues. Here the CDR3 DNA reads TGTGCCTGGAGTGCTTTTAGCGGGGGGGGCACAGATACGCAGTATTTT. It codes for CAWSAFSGGGTDTQYF.

V usage is TRBV6-6 and J usage is TRBJ2-5; D possibly corresponds to TRBD1 (6 bases). This CDR3 spans 15 amino acids. V was clipped by 0 bases and J by 5 bases, with 13 bases between them. Germline CDR1 reads MNHNY; CDR2 reads SVGAGI (reference sequence). CDR3 in amino acids: CASSYSRQARETQYF. In nucleotides, the CDR3 is TGTGCCAGCAGTTACTCGAGACAGGCAAGGGAGACCCAGTACTTC.

The V and J genes are TRBV30 and TRBJ2-7; D is perhaps TRBD1 (5 bases). CDR1 and CDR2 from the germline V gene are GTSNPN and SVGIG (reference sequence). The CDR3 contains 15 residues. Trimming left V 0 bases short and J 3 bases short, with 15 bases between. The CDR3 loop reads CAWSVPLRTHYEQYF. CDR3 nucleotides: TGTGCCTGGAGTGTACCCCTGAGGACACACTACGAGCAGTACTTC.

The gene calls are TRBV29-1 and TRBJ1-2, with a possible D match to TRBD1 (5 bases). This CDR3 is built from 13 residues. Trimming took 6 bases from V and 3 from J, leaving 14 bases between them. The germline V gene encodes CDR1 SQVTM and CDR2 ANQGSEA. CDR3 nucleotide sequence: TGCAGCGTCCGGGACCCGGAAGACTATGGCTACACCTTC. It specifies CSVRDPEDYGYTF. Based on the CDR3 plus reference TRBV29-1 and TRBJ1-2, the full variable domain is SAVISQKPSRDICQRGTSLTIQCQVDSQVTMMFWYRQQPGQSLTLIATANQGSEATYESGFVIDKFPISRPNLTFSTLTVSNMSPEDSSIYLCSVRDPEDYGYTFGSGTRLTVV.

The chain links TRBV5-1 to TRBJ1-1; 9 nucleotides align to TRBD1. Trimming removed 1 base from V and 2 bases from J; junction bases left unmatched: 6. This CDR3 is built from 16 residues. From germline, CDR1 is SGHRS and CDR2 YFSETQ. The CDR3 is CASSLLGTGLNTEAFF. The DNA for the CDR3 is TGCGCCAGCAGCTTGTTAGGGACAGGGCTAAACACTGAAGCTTTCTTT.

The chain is built from TRBV10-3 and TRBJ2-1, with a weak D call TRBD2 (6 bases). The CDR3 contains 13 residues. CDR1 and CDR2 from the germline V gene are ENHRY and SYGVKD. V dropped 4 bases and J dropped 6 bases, with 10 bases sitting between them. The CDR3 nucleotides read TGTGCCATCAGTGTATCGACTAGCAATGAGCAGTTCTTC. It codes for CAISVSTSNEQFF.

The chain joins TRBV7-2 to TRBJ1-5, with a possible D match to TRBD1 (6 bases). The germline V and J ends were trimmed by 5 bases and 9 bases, with 14 bases remaining between them. The CDR3 is made up of 13 amino acids. Germline lookup yields CDR1 SGHTA and CDR2 FQGNSA. CDR3 protein: CASSMGDTGPQHF. In DNA form, the CDR3 reads TGTGCCAGCAGCATGGGGGACACGGGGCCCCAGCATTTT.

V usage is TRBV6-5 and J usage is TRBJ2-7; D is unresolved. Germline lookup yields CDR1 MNHEY and CDR2 SVGAGI. This CDR3 is 14 amino acids long. V dropped 3 bases and J dropped 3 bases, with 12 bases sitting between them. CDR3 nucleotide sequence: TGTGCCAGCAGTTATGACACCCAGATCTACGAGCAGTACTTC. Its protein is CASSYDTQIYEQYF.

The V and J genes are TRBV7-3 and TRBJ2-1; TRBD1 might be the D (6 bases). Germline V CDR1 and CDR2: SGHTA, FQGTGA. The CDR3 loop spans 16 amino acids. With 6 bases removed from V and 4 bases from J, the gap between germline ends came to 19 bases. The CDR3 here is CASSWTSEGVYNEQFF. The DNA of the CDR3 is TGTGCCAGCAGTTGGACCTCAGAGGGGGTTTACAATGAGCAGTTCTTC.

The chain combines TRBV7-2 with TRBJ2-7; D might be TRBD1 (5 bases). Trimming shortened V by 5 bases and J by 6 bases, and 17 bases separated the two germline ends. Germline CDR1 is SGHTA and CDR2 is FQGNSA. The CDR3 consists of 14 residues. In nucleotides, the CDR3 is TGTGCCAGCAGCCCAGGCTGGGTAGACAGCGAGCAGTACTTC. Its protein product is CASSPGWVDSEQYF.

This chain connects TRBV19 to TRBJ1-5; the D is unclear. CDR3 length equals 16 residues. CDR1 and CDR2 from the germline V gene are LNHDA and SQIVND (reference sequence). V was clipped by 5 bases and J by 6 bases, with 20 bases between them. The CDR3 here is CASSDAARQFGQPQHF. DNA for the CDR3: TGTGCCAGTAGTGACGCGGCCCGACAATTCGGTCAGCCCCAGCATTTT.

V is TRBV7-8 and J is TRBJ2-1; perhaps TRBD1 as D (5 bases). Germline V lookup: CDR1 SGHVS, CDR2 FQNEAQ. V was clipped by 2 bases and J by 7 bases, with 12 bases between them. The length of the CDR3 is 14 residues. CDR3 coding DNA: TGTGCCAGCAGCTTAACCCCAGGGAATAATGAGCAGTTCTTC. Translation gives CASSLTPGNNEQFF.

V usage is TRBV6-6 and J usage is TRBJ2-1; no firm D call. This CDR3 region has 15 residues. V lost 0 bases and J 9 bases, leaving 15 bases between the germline ends. The V gene's germline CDR1 is MNHNY and CDR2 SVGAGI (reference sequence). CDR3 bases: TGTGCCAGCAGTTACTCCGCCCGTAATAAAGCTGAGCAGTTCTTC. As protein: CASSYSARNKAEQFF.

The V call is TRBV19, the J call TRBJ2-7, with 8 bases lining up with TRBD1. The length of the CDR3 is 12 residues. Germline CDR1 and CDR2: LNHDA and SQIVND (reference sequence). V trimming: 6 bases; J trimming: 6 bases; junction bases outside the gene matches: 4. The CDR3 DNA follows: TGTGCCAGTAGCCCGACAGGGGTCGAGCAGTACTTC. Protein: CASSPTGVEQYF.

The J gene is TRBJ2-3, the V gene TRBV4-1; no clear D gene. This CDR3 is built from 14 residues. CDR1 and CDR2 from the germline V gene are MGHRA and YSYEKL. V lost 4 bases to trimming and J lost 0 bases, with 8 bases between them. CDR3 DNA: TGCGCCAGCAGCCCCGGCCGGAGCACAGATACGCAGTATTTT. It codes for CASSPGRSTDTQYF.

The chain links TRBV10-3 to TRBJ2-1; 8 nucleotides line up with TRBD1. The CDR3 sequence is 13 residues long. The J segment lost 5 bases and the V segment lost 3 bases, leaving 0 bases of the junction unmatched. Germline V gives CDR1 ENHRY, CDR2 SYGVKD. CDR3 sequence reads: CAISEQGDNEQFF. CDR3 bases: TGTGCCATCAGTGAACAGGGGGACAATGAGCAGTTCTTC.

The chain is built from TRBV4-2 and TRBJ2-7; D is perhaps TRBD1 (6 bases). CDR1 LGHNA and CDR2 YNFKEQ come from the germline V gene. V was clipped by 3 bases and J by 3 bases, with 12 bases between them. The CDR3 is made up of 14 amino acids. CDR3 in DNA: TGTGCCAGCAGCCAGGGAACAGGGCGCTACGAGCAGTACTTC. It yields the protein CASSQGTGRYEQYF.